The clone carrying this T cell receptor beta chain was detected a few times. Antigen: not known. Since it is a stray read in a library aimed at alpha chains, this beta chain has a size that is not meaningful. This sample was taken from a study of spatial heterogeneity in lung cancer. Regarding the study as a whole: The number of expanded tumor alpha and beta chains correlated with mutation number. Tumor T-cell coverage was an estimated 7% or so for alpha and approximately 13% for beta chains.

The sample's time point: sample taken at primary tumor resection. Frozen PBMC, nontumor lung or tumor provided whole RNA, which was sequenced unsorted. MiXCR, applied by TCRdb to the 5' RACE reads, yields one record per CDR3 protein. The sample yields approximately 9,600 distinct CDR3 sequences, more than 10% seen once. The CDR3 sequence is 12 residues long. Looked up from germline, CDR1 is DFQATT and CDR2 is SNEGSKA (reference sequence). Between the trimmed V and J ends, which lost 5 bases and 4 bases, there was a span of 11 bases. This TCR derives from a male donor with early-stage non-small cell lung cancer. This material consisted of lung tumor tissue, taken at surgery. The chain links TRBV20-1 to TRBJ1-2; weak D call: TRBD1 (6 bases). The CDR3 coding sequence is TGCAGTGCTTCACAGGGACCCTATGGCTACACCTTC. Its translation: CSASQGPYGYTF.